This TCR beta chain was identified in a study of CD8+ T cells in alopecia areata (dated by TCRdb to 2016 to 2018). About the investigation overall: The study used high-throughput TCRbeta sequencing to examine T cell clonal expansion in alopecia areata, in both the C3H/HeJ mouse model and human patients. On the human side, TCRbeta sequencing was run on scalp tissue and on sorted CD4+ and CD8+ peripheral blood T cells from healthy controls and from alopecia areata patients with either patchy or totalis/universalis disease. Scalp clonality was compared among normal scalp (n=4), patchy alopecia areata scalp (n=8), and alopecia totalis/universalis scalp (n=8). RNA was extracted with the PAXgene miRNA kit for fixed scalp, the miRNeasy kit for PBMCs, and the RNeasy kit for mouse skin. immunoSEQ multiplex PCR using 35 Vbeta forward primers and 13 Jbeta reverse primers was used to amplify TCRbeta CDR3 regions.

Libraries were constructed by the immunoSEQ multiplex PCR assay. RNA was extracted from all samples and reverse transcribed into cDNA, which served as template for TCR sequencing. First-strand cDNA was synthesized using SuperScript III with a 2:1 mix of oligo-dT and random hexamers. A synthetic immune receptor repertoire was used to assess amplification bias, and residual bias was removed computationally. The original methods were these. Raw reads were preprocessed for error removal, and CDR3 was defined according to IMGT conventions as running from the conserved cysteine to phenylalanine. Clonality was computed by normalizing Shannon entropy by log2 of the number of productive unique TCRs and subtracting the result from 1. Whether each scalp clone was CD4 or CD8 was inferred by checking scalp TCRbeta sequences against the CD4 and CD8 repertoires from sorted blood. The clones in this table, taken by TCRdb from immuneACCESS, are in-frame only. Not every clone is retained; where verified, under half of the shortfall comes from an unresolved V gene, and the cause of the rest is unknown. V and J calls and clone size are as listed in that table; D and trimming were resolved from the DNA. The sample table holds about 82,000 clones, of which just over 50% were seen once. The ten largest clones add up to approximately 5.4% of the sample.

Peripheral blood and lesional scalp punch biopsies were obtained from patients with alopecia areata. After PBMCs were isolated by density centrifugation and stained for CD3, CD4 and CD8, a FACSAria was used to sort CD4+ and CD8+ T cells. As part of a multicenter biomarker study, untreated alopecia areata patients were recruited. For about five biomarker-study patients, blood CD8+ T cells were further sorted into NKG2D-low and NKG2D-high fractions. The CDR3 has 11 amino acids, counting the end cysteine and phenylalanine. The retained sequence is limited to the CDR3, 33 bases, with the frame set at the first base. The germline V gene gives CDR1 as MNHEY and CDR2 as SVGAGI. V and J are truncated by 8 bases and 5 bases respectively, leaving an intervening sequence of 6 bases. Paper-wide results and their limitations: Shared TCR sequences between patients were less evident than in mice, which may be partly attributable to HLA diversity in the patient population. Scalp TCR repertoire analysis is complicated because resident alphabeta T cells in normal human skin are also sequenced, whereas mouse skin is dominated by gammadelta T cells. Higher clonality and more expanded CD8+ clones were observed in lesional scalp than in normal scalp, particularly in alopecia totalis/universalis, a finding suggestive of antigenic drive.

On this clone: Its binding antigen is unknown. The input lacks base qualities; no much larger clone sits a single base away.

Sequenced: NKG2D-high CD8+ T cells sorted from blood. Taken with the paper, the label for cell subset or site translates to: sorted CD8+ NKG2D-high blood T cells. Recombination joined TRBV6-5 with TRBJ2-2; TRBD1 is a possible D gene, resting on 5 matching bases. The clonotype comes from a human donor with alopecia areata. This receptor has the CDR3 CASAGTGELFF. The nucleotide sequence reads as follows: TGTGCCAGCGCAGGGACCGGGGAGCTGTTTTTT.